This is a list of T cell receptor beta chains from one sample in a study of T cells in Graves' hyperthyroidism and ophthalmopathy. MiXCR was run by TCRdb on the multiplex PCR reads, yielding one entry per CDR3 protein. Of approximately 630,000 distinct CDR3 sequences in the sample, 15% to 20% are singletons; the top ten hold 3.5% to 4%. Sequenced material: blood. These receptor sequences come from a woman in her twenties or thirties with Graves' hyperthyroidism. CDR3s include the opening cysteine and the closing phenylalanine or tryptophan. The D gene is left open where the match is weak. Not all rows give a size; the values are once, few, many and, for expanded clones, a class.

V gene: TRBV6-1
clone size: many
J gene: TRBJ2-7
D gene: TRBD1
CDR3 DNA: TGTGCCAGCAAGGTTGGGCTAGCACAGGGGGAGCAGTACTTC
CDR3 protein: CASKVGLAQGEQYF

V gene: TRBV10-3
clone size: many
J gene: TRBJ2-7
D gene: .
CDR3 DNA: TGTGCCATCAGCCCGGAGGGTCGGTACGAGCAGTACTTC
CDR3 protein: CAISPEGRYEQYF

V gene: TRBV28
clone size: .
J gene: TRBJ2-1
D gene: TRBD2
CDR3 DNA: TGTGCCAGCATTCCTAGCGGGGGGGGGAGGGTGGGGCAGTTCTTC
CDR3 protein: CASIPSGGGRVGQFF

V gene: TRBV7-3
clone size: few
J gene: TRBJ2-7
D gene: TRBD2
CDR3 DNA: TGTGCCAGCAGCCCGGGGGGTAGGGCCCAGCAGTACTTC
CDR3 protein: CASSPGGRAQQYF

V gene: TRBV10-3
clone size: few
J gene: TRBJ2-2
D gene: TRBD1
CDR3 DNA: TGTGCCATCAGAGACAGGGGGACCGGGGAGCTGTTTTTT
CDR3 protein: CAIRDRGTGELFF

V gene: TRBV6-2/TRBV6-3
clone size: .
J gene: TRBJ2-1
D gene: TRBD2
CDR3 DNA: TGTGCCAGCAGTCCCTGGACTAGCGGGAGCCGGATTTCCAATGAGCAGTTCTTC
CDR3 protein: CASSPWTSGSRISNEQFF

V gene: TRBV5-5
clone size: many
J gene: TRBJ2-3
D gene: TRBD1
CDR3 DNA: TGTGCCAGCAGCTACAGGGGCAAGGGCACAGATACGCAGTATTTT
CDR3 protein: CASSYRGKGTDTQYF

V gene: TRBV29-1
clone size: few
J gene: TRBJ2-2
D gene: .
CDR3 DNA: TGCAGCGTCGGCACGGTGAACACCGGGGAGCTGTTTTTT
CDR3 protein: CSVGTVNTGELFF

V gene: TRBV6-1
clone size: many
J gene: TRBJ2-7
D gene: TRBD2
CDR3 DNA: TGTGCCAGCGTAGGACTAGCATTCGAGCAGTACTTC
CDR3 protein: CASVGLAFEQYF

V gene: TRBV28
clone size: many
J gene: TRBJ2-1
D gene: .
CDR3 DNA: TGTGCCAGCAGCCTAGGGACCATCTACAATGAGCAGTTCTTC
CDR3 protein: CASSLGTIYNEQFF

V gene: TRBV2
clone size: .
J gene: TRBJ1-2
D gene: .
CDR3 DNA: TGTGCCAGCAGGGACGGTCCGGCTTTCTTGGGCTACACCTTC
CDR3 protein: CASRDGPAFLGYTF

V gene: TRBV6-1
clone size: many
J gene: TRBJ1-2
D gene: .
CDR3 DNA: TGTGCCAGCAGTGAAAACACGGTAAACTATGGCTACACCTTC
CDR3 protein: CASSENTVNYGYTF

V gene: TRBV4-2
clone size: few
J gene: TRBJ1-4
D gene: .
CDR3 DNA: TGTGCCAGCAGCCAAGATAGGGAAAAACTGTTTTTT
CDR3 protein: CASSQDREKLFF

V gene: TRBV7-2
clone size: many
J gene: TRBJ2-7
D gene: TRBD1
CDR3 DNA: TGTGCCAGCAGCTCGAGGACAGGTTACGAGCAGTACTTC
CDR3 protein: CASSSRTGYEQYF

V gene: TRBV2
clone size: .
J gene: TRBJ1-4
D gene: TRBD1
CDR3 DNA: TGTGCCAGCAGCCAACAGGGGGGAGCTAATGAAAAACTGTTTTTT
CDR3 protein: CASSQQGGANEKLFF

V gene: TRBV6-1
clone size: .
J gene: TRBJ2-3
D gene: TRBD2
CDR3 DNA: TGTGCCAGCAGTGAATCAGCGGGAGTTGCAGATACGCAGTATTTT
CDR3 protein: CASSESAGVADTQYF

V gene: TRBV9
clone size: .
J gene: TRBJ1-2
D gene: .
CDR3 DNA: TGTGCCAGCACTTTCGGGCGGTATGGCTACACCTTC
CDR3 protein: CASTFGRYGYTF

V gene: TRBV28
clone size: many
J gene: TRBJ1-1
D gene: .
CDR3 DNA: TGTGCCAGCAGTTTATCCCGACGGGGGAACACTGAAGCTTTCTTT
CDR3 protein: CASSLSRRGNTEAFF

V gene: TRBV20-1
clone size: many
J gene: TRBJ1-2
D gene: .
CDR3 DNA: TGCAGTCGGAGCGTGGGGGGCAACTATGGCTACACCTTC
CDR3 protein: CSRSVGGNYGYTF

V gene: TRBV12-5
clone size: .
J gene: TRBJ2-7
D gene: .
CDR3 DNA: TGTGCTAGTGGTTCAAGGACCGATACCTACGAGCAGTACTTC
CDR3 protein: CASGSRTDTYEQYF

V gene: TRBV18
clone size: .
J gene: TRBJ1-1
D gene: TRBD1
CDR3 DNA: TGTGCCAGCTCGGGACAGCCCATGAACACTGAAGCTTTCTTT
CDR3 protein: CASSGQPMNTEAFF

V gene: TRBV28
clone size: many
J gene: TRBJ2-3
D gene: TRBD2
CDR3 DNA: TGTGCCAGCAGTGAAAGGCCCAGCGGGGCAGATACGCAGTATTTT
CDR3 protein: CASSERPSGADTQYF